This TCR beta chain originates from a study of T-cell reconstitution after alpha-beta-depleted transplantation in children. Study-wide results and limits: Expanded clones from the graft, numbering several hundred, reportedly supplied alpha-beta T cells about two months after transplant. Recipient T cells and thymic progenitors that survived gave rise to the high TCRbeta diversity observed at day 60 in some patients. Hyperexpanded clones declined; after one year, newly produced T cells mostly supplied diversity.

The table lists this clonotype with a few counts. Its antigen is still unknown. Unique molecular identifiers were used in preparing the TCRbeta library. TCRdb redid the calling of the PCR reads with MiXCR, one entry per CDR3 protein. The data hold approximately 980,000 distinct CDR3 sequences, with 25% to 35% observed a single time. The sequenced sample was PBMCs, mostly from graft donor cells, obtained 360 days after TCRalphabeta/CD19-depleted stem cell transplant. The TCR comes from a boy under three years old who had a stem cell transplant for SCID, so the T cells may come from the graft donor.

CDR3: CASSPQTTGTGELFF. The CDR3 DNA follows: TGTGCCAGCAGTCCGCAGACGACGGGCACCGGGGAGCTGTTTTTT. The chain recombines TRBV28 with TRBJ2-2; no clear D. Germline-derived CDR1 and CDR2 are MDHEN and SYDVKM. The CDR3 runs to 15 residues. V was cut by 5 bases and J by 4 bases, with 14 bases left in between.